This TCR beta chain came from a study of OX40 agonist ivuxolimab in advanced cancers. At the level of the study: Treatment of patients was with ivuxolimab, an agonistic anti-OX40 (CD134) antibody.

V was pared by 4 bases and J by 3 bases, with 15 bases between. This CDR3 has 15 residues. Germline V lookup: CDR1 LNHDA, CDR2 SQIVND (reference sequence). TCRdb's table, derived via immunoSEQ multiplex PCR, lists solely in-frame clones and lacks some. The sample has fewer than 120,000 clones, approximately 89% seen once. Study conclusions and caveats: Low clonal expansion, among the lowest seen, marked partial responders at 0.1-3.0 mg/kg. The average count of expanded clones was higher among CD8+ T cells than among CD4+.

Comment on this clone: The antigen is unknown.

This material consisted of CD4+ or CD8+ T cells sorted from blood, taken in a trial of the OX40 agonist ivuxolimab. This sequence joins TRBV19 and TRBJ1-1; no clear D gene. This receptor was identified in an adult with an advanced solid tumor such as melanoma, head and neck, liver or kidney cancer. DNA for the CDR3: TGTGCCAGTAGTACAGTAAATCAAAGGGACACTGAAGCTTTCTTT. Its translation: CASSTVNQRDTEAFF.